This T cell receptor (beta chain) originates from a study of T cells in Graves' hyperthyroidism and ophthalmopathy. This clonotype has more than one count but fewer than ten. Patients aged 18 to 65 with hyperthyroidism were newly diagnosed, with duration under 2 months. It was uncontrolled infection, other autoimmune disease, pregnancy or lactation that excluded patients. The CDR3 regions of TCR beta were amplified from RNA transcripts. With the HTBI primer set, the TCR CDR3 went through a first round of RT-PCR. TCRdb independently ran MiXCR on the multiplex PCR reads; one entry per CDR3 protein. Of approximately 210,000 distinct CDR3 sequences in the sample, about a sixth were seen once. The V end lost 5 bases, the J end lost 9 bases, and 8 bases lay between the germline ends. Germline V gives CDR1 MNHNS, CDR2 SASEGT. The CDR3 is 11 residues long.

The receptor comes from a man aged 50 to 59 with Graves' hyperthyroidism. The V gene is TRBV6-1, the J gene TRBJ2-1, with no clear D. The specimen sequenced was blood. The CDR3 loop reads CASSTVSEQFF. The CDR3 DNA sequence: TGTGCCAGCAGTACCGTGAGTGAGCAGTTCTTC.